This T cell receptor (beta chain) was retrieved from a study of blood T cell repertoires in COVID-19. Repertoires were generated with immunoSEQ multiplex PCR, while TCRdb's copy carries only in-frame clones and drops some. This sample has about 160,000 clones; about 80% occur once, and the top ten carry around 3.7%. Assignments of participants to cohorts depended upon their own reported clinical history. This CDR3 contains 13 residues. Germline CDR1 LNHDA, CDR2 SQIVND (reference sequence). Trimming removed 6 bases at V and 4 bases at J, with 13 bases between. The chain recombines TRBV19 with TRBJ2-7; D is perhaps TRBD1 (5 bases). The receptor comes from a woman aged 60-75 years who had recovered from COVID-19. Sequenced sample: PBMCs or T cells enriched from blood (not recorded which). The CDR3 sequence: CASSTTDRYEQYF. CDR3 DNA: TGTGCCAGTAGCACCACTGACAGATACGAGCAGTACTTC. The full variable domain, with the rest looked up from reference TRBV19 and TRBJ2-7, is DGGITQSPKYLFRKEGQNVTLSCEQNLNHDAMYWYRQDPGQGLRLIYYSQIVNDFQKGDIAEGYSVSREKKESFPLTVTSAQKNPTAFYLCASSTTDRYEQYFGPGTRLTVT.